These 15 T cell receptor beta chains were sequenced from one sample in a study of beta chain features in type 1 diabetes. These TCRs are of unknown antigen specificity. Expressed TCRB transcripts were sequenced after all isolated RNA was converted to cDNA. Here immunoSEQ multiplex PCR was the method, and the copy in TCRdb shows in-frame clones only, minus some. Here the sample spans a few hundred thousand clones, about 14% being singletons. Study-wide results and limits: TCRB CDR3s were moderately but significantly shorter in Type 1 diabetes patients in all four CD4+ subsets.

Sequencing input: naive CD4+ T cells from blood. All receptors derive from a woman younger than 30 with type 1 diabetes.

The CDR3 spells CASSLAAGDVYEQYF. The CDR3 DNA follows: TGTGCCAGCAGCTTAGCCGCAGGGGACGTCTACGAGCAGTACTTC. The chain has TRBV11-2 and TRBJ2-7; weak D call: TRBD1 (6 bases). There are 15 residues in the CDR3. The V and J ends lost 1 base and 3 bases respectively, with 13 bases between them. The germline V gene has CDR1 SGHAT and CDR2 FQNNGV.

The chain is built from TRBV7-9 and TRBJ2-1, with 9 bases that match TRBD2. Unmatched junction bases numbered 8, after V lost 1 base and J lost 7 bases. Germline CDR1 reads SEHNR; CDR2 reads FQNEAQ (reference sequence). This CDR3 contains 16 residues. CDR3 amino acids: CASSLGRGLAGNEQFF. The DNA for the CDR3 is TGTGCCAGCAGCTTAGGTCGTGGGCTAGCGGGGAATGAGCAGTTCTTC.

This clone was detected a few times. The rearrangement joins TRBV5-1 to TRBJ2-4; D is unclear. This CDR3 is 13 amino acids long. Per germline, CDR1 SGHRS and CDR2 YFSETQ. Trimming removed 4 bases at V and 5 bases at J, with 10 bases between. For the CDR3, the DNA is TGCGCCAGCAGCCCTGGGCGAGAAAACATTCAGTACTTC. Protein product: CASSPGRENIQYF.

The CDR3 spells CASSYGTGDTGELFF. CDR3 bases: TGTGCCAGCAGTTACGGGACAGGGGACACCGGGGAGCTGTTTTTT. This chain links TRBV6-5 with TRBJ2-2; 10 bases line up with TRBD1. CDR3 length equals 15 residues. The V and J ends lost 2 bases and 3 bases, in that order; junction bases with no gene match: 0. Germline lookup yields CDR1 MNHEY and CDR2 SVGAGI.

This clone was seen more than once but under ten times. V and J are TRBV5-1 and TRBJ2-3, with 7 positions matching TRBD1. Germline CDR1 and CDR2: SGHRS and YFSETQ. The CDR3 covers 17 residues. V shed 5 bases, J shed 1 base, and the junction held 13 bases outside the gene matches. The DNA for the CDR3 is TGCGCCAGCAGTCTGGGGGTCGGACAGGCCGGCACAGATACGCAGTATTTT. It is translated as CASSLGVGQAGTDTQYF.

The V and J genes are TRBV20-1 and TRBJ2-1, with D maybe TRBD2 (6 bases). The germline V and J ends were trimmed by 6 bases and 5 bases, with 8 bases remaining between them. Per the germline V gene, CDR1 is DFQATT and CDR2 is SNEGSKA (reference sequence). The CDR3 is 11 residues long. CDR3 sequence reads: CSARTNNEQFF. Written as DNA, the CDR3 is TGCAGTGCAAGGACTAACAATGAGCAGTTCTTC.

This clone turned up a few times. The chain joins TRBV4-2 to TRBJ2-1, with 10 bases that match TRBD2. Germline CDR1 reads LGHNA; CDR2 reads YNFKEQ. The CDR3 loop spans 17 amino acids. J was trimmed by 2 bases and V by 1 base; bases with no gene match: 5. The CDR3: CASSQGSGLAAYNEQFF. CDR3 DNA sequence: TGTGCCAGCAGCCAAGGATCAGGACTAGCGGCCTACAATGAGCAGTTCTTC.

The genes are TRBV4-1 and TRBJ2-2; 11 nucleotides align to TRBD2. Losses at the gene ends were 6 bases for V and 1 base for J; bases not matched to a gene: 4. CDR1 and CDR2 (germline): MGHRA, YSYEKL. The CDR3 runs to 16 residues. The chain's CDR3 is CASRRTSGRNTGELFF. The CDR3 DNA follows: TGCGCCAGCAGACGCACTAGCGGGAGGAACACCGGGGAGCTGTTTTTT.

This clone was seen only a few times. The chain carries TRBV7-2 and TRBJ1-2; 8 bases match TRBD1. CDR1 SGHTA and CDR2 FQGNSA come from the germline V gene. The V segment lost 4 bases and the J segment 12 bases; nucleotides outside the gene matches: 13. The CDR3 totals 14 residues. The CDR3 DNA reads as TGTGCCAGCAGCTCTAGCGACAGGGGCCCTTCTAACACCTTC. Amino acids: CASSSSDRGPSNTF.

The sample holds a few counts of this clone. The J gene is TRBJ1-1, the V gene TRBV30, with a weak D call TRBD1 (5 bases). The length of the CDR3 is 14 residues. Germline V CDR1 and CDR2: GTSNPN, SVGIG (reference sequence). Trimming pared 3 bases from V and 6 bases from J, leaving 17 bases between. The CDR3 coding sequence is TGTGCCTGGAGCCCCCAACCTGACAGCCCTGAAGCTTTCTTT. This encodes CAWSPQPDSPEAFF. Using reference TRBV30 and TRBJ1-1 for the parts outside the CDR3, the full variable domain is SQTIHQWPATLVQPVGSPLSLECTVEGTSNPNLYWYRQAAGRGLQLLFYSVGIGQISSEVPQNLSASRPQDRQFILSSKKLLLSDSGFYLCAWSPQPDSPEAFFGQGTRLTVV.

The chain links TRBV5-1 to TRBJ2-7; TRBD1 agrees at 11 bases. Germline V gene data show CDR1 as SGHRS and CDR2 as YFSETQ. The ends lost 4 bases at V and 4 bases at J; junction bases unmatched: 10. CDR3 size: 16 residues. The CDR3 loop is CASSHLRDRGWYEQYF. In DNA, the CDR3 is TGCGCCAGCAGCCATCTCCGGGACAGGGGGTGGTACGAGCAGTACTTC.

CDR3 sequence reads: CASSSGQGPYNEQFF. CDR3 nucleotides: TGTGCCAGCAGCTCCGGACAGGGCCCCTACAATGAGCAGTTCTTC. The chain employs TRBV7-2 and TRBJ2-1; 8 bases are shared with TRBD1. The ends lost 4 bases at V and 2 bases at J; junction bases unmatched: 4. Germline CDR1 is SGHTA and CDR2 is FQGNSA. This CDR3 spans 15 amino acids.

This clone was seen a handful of times. The gene calls are TRBV5-1 and TRBJ2-1, with 8 bases identical to TRBD2. This CDR3 has 14 residues. The V gene's germline CDR1 is SGHRS and CDR2 YFSETQ. V shed 4 bases and J 6 bases; nucleotides not matched to a gene: 6. The CDR3 sequence is CASSPRLASNEQFF. The CDR3 DNA reads as TGCGCCAGCAGCCCTCGACTAGCGAGCAATGAGCAGTTCTTC.

The CDR3 sequence: CASSPHSLGTDTQYF. The CDR3 DNA reads TGTGCCAGCAGCCCCCACAGTCTGGGCACAGATACGCAGTATTTT. The chain joins TRBV7-9 to TRBJ2-3; D ambiguous. The CDR3 loop spans 15 amino acids. Germline V gene sequence: CDR1 SEHNR, CDR2 FQNEAQ (reference sequence). Trimming took 5 bases from V and 1 from J, leaving 13 bases between them. Supplemented by reference TRBV7-9 and TRBJ2-3, the full variable domain reads DTGVSQNPRHKITKRGQNVTFRCDPISEHNRLYWYRQTLGQGPEFLTYFQNEAQLEKSRLLSDRFSAERPKGSFSTLEIQRTEQGDSAMYLCASSPHSLGTDTQYFGPGTRLTVL.

CDR3 loop: CASSKTGSSYNEQFF. The CDR3 DNA reads TGTGCCAGCAGTAAGACAGGTTCCTCCTACAATGAGCAGTTCTTC. The gene calls are TRBV11-2 and TRBJ2-1; TRBD1 might be the D (6 bases). The V gene lost 6 bases and the J gene lost 0 bases, with 12 bases spanning the gap. The CDR3 sequence is 15 residues long. The germline V gene has CDR1 SGHAT and CDR2 FQNNGV. Complete variable domain (other parts from reference TRBV11-2 and TRBJ2-1): EAGVAQSPRYKIIEKRQSVAFWCNPISGHATLYWYQQILGQGPKLLIQFQNNGVVDDSQLPKDRFSAERLKGVDSTLKIQPAKLEDSAVYLCASSKTGSSYNEQFFGPGTRLTVL.